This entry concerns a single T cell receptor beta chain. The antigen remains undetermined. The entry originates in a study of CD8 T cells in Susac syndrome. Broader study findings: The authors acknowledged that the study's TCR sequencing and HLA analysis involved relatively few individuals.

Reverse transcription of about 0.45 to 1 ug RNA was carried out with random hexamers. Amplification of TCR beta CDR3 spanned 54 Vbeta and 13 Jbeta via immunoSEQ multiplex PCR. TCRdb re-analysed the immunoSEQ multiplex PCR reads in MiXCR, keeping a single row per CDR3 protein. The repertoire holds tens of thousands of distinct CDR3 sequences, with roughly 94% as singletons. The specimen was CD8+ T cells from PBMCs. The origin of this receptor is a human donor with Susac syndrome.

Here the CDR3 reads CASSSVGTDDYNEQFF. CDR3 in DNA: TGTGCCAGCAGCTCAGTCGGGACAGATGACTACAATGAGCAGTTCTTC. The chain has TRBV7-2 and TRBJ2-1, with 7 positions matching TRBD1. V was clipped by 4 bases and J by 3 bases; unmatched bases: 9. The CDR3 extends over 16 amino acids. In germline, CDR1 is SGHTA, CDR2 FQGNSA.